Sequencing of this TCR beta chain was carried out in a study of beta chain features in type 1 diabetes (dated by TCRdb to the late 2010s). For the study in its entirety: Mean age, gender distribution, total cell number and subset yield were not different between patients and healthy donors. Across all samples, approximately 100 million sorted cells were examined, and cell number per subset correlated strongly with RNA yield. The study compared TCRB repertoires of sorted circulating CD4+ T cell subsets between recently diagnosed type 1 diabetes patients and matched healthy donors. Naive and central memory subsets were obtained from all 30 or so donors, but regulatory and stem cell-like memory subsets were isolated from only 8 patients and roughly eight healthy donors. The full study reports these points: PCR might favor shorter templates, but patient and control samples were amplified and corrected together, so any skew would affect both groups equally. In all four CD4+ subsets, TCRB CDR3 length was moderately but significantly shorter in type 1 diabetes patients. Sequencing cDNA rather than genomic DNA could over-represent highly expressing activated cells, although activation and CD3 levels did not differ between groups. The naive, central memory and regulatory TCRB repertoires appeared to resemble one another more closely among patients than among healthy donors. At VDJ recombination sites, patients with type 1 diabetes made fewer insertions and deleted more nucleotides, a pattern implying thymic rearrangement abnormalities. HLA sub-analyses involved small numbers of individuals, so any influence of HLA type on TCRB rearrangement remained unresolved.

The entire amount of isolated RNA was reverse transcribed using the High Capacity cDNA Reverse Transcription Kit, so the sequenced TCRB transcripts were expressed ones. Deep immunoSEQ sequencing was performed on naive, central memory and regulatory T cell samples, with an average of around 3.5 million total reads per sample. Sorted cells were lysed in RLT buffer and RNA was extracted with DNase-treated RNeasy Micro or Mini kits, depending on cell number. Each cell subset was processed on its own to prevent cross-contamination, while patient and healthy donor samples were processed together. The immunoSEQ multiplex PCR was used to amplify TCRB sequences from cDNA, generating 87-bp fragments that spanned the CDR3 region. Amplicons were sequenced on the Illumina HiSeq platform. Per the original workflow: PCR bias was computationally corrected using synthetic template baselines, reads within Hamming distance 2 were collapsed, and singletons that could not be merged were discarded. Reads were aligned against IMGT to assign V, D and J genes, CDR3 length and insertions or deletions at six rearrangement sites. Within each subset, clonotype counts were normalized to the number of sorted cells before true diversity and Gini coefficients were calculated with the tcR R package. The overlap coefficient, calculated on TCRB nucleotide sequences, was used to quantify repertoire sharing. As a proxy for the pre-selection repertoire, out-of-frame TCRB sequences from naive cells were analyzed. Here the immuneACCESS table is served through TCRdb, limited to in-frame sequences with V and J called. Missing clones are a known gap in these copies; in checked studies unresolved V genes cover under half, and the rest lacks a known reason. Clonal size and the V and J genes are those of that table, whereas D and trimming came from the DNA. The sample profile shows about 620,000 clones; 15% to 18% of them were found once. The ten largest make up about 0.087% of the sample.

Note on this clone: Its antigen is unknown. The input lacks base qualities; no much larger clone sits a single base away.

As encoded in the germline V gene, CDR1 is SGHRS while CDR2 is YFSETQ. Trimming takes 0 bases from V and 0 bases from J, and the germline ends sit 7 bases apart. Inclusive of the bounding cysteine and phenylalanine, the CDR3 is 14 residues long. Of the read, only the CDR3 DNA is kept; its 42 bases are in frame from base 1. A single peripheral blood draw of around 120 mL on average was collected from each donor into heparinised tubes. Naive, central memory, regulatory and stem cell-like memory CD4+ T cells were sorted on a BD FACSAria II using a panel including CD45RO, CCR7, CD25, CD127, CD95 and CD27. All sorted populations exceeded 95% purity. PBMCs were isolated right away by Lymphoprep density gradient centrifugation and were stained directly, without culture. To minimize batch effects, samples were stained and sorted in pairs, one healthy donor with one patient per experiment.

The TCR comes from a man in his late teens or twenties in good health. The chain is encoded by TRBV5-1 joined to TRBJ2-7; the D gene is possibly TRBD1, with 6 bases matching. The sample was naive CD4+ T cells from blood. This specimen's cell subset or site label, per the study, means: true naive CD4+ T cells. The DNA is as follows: TGCGCCAGCAGCTTGGTACAGGGCTCCTACGAGCAGTACTTC. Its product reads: CASSLVQGSYEQYF.